A single T cell receptor (beta chain) is shown here with its context. Its antigen remains unidentified. The data were taken from a study of cytomegalovirus exposure and HLA in healthy donors. Notes on the study in general: In the 95 to 150 validation repertoires, just under 95% of cluster scores exceeded 0, per a later analysis. Overall, roughly 170 TCR beta chains were annotated as cytomegalovirus-associated.

Sequencing used immunoSEQ multiplex PCR; TCRdb keeps in-frame clones, though not all of them. The table lists around 150,000 clones, roughly 91% of them singletons. CDR1 MNHNS and CDR2 SASEGT come from the germline V gene. The CDR3 sequence is 16 residues long. The J segment lost 5 bases and the V segment lost 2 bases, leaving 8 bases of the junction unmatched. The chain couples TRBV6-1 to TRBJ2-7; 11 nucleotides align to TRBD1. The sequence came from a man younger than 30 in good health and CMV-seropositive. Sequencing used PBMCs. CDR3 sequence: CASSESVGDRGDEQYF. The CDR3, as DNA: TGTGCCAGCAGTGAATCGGTGGGGGACAGGGGGGACGAGCAGTACTTC.